Presented here are 18 T cell receptor beta chains from one specimen sequenced in a study of T cell repertoires in cytomegalovirus infection (dated by TCRdb to between 2017 and 2020). For these TCRs, the target antigens are not known. Instrument used: Illumina HiSeq 1500. TCRdb applied fastp at Q25 and MiXCR to the public reads, then kept only in-frame beta chains. One record per CDR3 amino acid sequence lists the most common genes and DNA. The sample table shows around 430,000 distinct CDR3 sequences, and roughly 43% are seen once. Roughly two fifths of the sample is taken by the ten largest. The treatment or condition label, as the study defines it: in vitro stimulation with specific CMV peptide epitopes to enrich CMV-specific T cells. Sequencing was performed on cultured PBMCs, taken from culture after CMV antigen stimulation. The receptors shown here come from a human donor in good health (CMV status not recorded). Some clones in this sample may be carry-over from other donors' samples.

The sample holds a few counts of this clonotype. This chain links TRBV6-1 with TRBJ1-2; D not certain. This CDR3 has 15 residues. V was clipped by 0 bases and J by 0 bases, with 8 bases between them. CDR1 and CDR2 from the germline V gene are MNHNS and SASEGT. In DNA, the CDR3 is TGTGCCAGCAGTGAAGCGAACAGACCTAACTATGGCTACACCTTC. Residues: CASSEANRPNYGYTF.

This chain uses TRBV4-2 with TRBJ1-5; tentatively, D is TRBD1 (5 bases). CDR1 and CDR2 (germline): LGHNA, YNFKEQ. The CDR3 contains 18 residues. The V end was cut by 1 base, the J end by 1 base, with 17 bases between. For the CDR3, the DNA is TGTGCCAGCAGCCAAGGGTCGGACAACCCCATAAGCAATCAGCCCCAGCATTTT. This encodes CASSQGSDNPISNQPQHF.

There are a few counts of this clonotype. The chain combines TRBV7-2 with TRBJ2-7; no clear D gene. Deletions cut 5 bases from V and 7 bases from J, with 9 bases between. The CDR3 loop spans 11 amino acids. Germline CDR1 reads SGHTA; CDR2 reads FQGNSA. The CDR3 loop reads CASSLAREQYF. The CDR3 nucleotides read TGTGCCAGCAGCCTCGCTAGGGAGCAGTACTTC.

This chain links TRBV7-8 with TRBJ2-5, with D uncertain. The CDR3 has 13 amino acids. The germline gives CDR1 SGHVS, CDR2 FQNEAQ. V gave up 5 bases and J gave up 3 bases, with 10 bases separating them. The CDR3 is CASSKRREETQYF. The CDR3, as DNA: TGTGCCAGCAGCAAGAGACGGGAAGAGACCCAGTACTTC. Together with reference TRBV7-8 and TRBJ2-5, the CDR3 gives the full variable domain: GAGVSQSPRYKVAKRGQDVALRCDPISGHVSLFWYQQALGQGPEFLTYFQNEAQLDKSGLPSDRFFAERPEGSVSTLKIQRTQQEDSAVYLCASSKRREETQYFGPGTRLLVL.

This clonotype was detected many times. The chain employs TRBV7-2 and TRBJ1-3; D is uncertain. CDR3 length: 13 residues. The V gene lost 0 bases and the J gene lost 7 bases, with 7 bases spanning the gap. In germline, CDR1 is SGHTA, CDR2 FQGNSA. The CDR3 nucleotides are TGTGCCAGCAGCTTAGCCCATGGCAACACCATATATTTT. Translating it yields CASSLAHGNTIYF.

The CDR3 spells CASSQGLAADTQYF. The CDR3 region has the DNA TGTGCCAGTAGCCAGGGACTAGCTGCCGATACGCAGTATTTT. V is TRBV19 and J is TRBJ2-3; 9 nucleotides agree with TRBD2. From germline, CDR1 is LNHDA and CDR2 SQIVND (reference sequence). V was clipped by 6 bases and J by 6 bases; unmatched bases: 7. This CDR3 contains 14 residues.

This clonotype was counted once. The chain recombines TRBV6-1 with TRBJ2-7; D might be TRBD1 or TRBD2, each matching 6 bases. The V gene's germline CDR1 is MNHNS and CDR2 SASEGT. Trimming took 0 bases from V and 6 from J, leaving 15 bases between them. The CDR3 consists of 15 residues. The CDR3 DNA reads TGTGCCAGCAGTGAAGCGAACAGGGTGGGGGGCGAGCAGTACTTC. Translation: CASSEANRVGGEQYF.

The chain is built from TRBV4-1 and TRBJ2-1; the match to TRBD2 covers 7 bases. V gave up 0 bases and J gave up 4 bases; unmatched junction bases: 12. Per germline, CDR1 MGHRA and CDR2 YSYEKL. The CDR3 sequence is 18 residues long. The DNA of the CDR3 is TGCGCCAGCAGCCAAGATCGGGGGGTCGCCCCGAGGTACAATGAGCAGTTCTTC. Its protein product is CASSQDRGVAPRYNEQFF.

The chain carries TRBV7-6 and TRBJ2-7, with a weak D call TRBD1 (6 bases). V was clipped by 5 bases and J by 2 bases, with 16 bases between them. The CDR3 sequence is 15 residues long. Germline lookup yields CDR1 SGHVS and CDR2 FNYEAQ. The CDR3 bases are TGTGCCAGCAGCCTAGTGGCAGGGGAAACCTACGAGCAGTACTTC. It yields the protein CASSLVAGETYEQYF.

The chain combines TRBV19 with TRBJ1-2, with 9 bases that match TRBD1. The germline V gene encodes CDR1 LNHDA and CDR2 SQIVND (reference sequence). The CDR3 consists of 14 residues. The junction had 5 bases not matched to a gene; V was cut back by 5 bases and J by 4 bases. The CDR3 sequence is CASSALDRGYGYTF. DNA for the CDR3: TGTGCCAGTAGTGCCCTGGACAGGGGCTATGGCTACACCTTC.

The J gene is TRBJ2-2, the V gene TRBV12-3 or TRBV12-4; 7 nucleotides match TRBD1. CDR3 length: 17 amino acids. V gave up 5 bases and J gave up 0 bases; unmatched junction bases: 9. CDR3 DNA: TGTGCCAGCAGTCCTTCCCCGGGACAGACGAACACCGGGGAGCTGTTTTTT. Translated, it gives CASSPSPGQTNTGELFF.

This clonotype turned up a few times. V usage is TRBV7-7 and J usage is TRBJ2-1, with TRBD1 identical over 9 bases. The CDR3 loop spans 15 amino acids. The J segment lost 2 bases and the V segment lost 5 bases, leaving 4 bases of the junction unmatched. Germline V gene data show CDR1 as SSHAT and CDR2 as FNYEAQ (reference sequence). The CDR3 loop is CASSGGTGTYNEQFF. In nucleotides, the CDR3 is TGTGCCAGCAGCGGCGGGACAGGGACCTACAATGAGCAGTTCTTC.

CDR3 bases: TGCGCCAGCAGCTTTTCGGGGGCGGGTGATCAGCCCCAGCATTTT. Its protein product is CASSFSGAGDQPQHF. The chain recombines TRBV5-1 with TRBJ1-5; D perhaps matches TRBD1 (6 bases). V dropped 2 bases and J dropped 5 bases, with 14 bases sitting between them. The CDR3 extends over 15 amino acids. Germline loops: CDR1 SGHRS, CDR2 YFSETQ. Combining the CDR3 with reference TRBV5-1 and TRBJ1-5 gives the whole variable domain KAGVTQTPRYLIKTRGQQVTLSCSPISGHRSVSWYQQTPGQGLQFLFEYFSETQRNKGNFPGRFSGRQFSNSRSEMNVSTLELGDSALYLCASSFSGAGDQPQHFGDGTRLSIL.

The V gene is TRBV14, the J gene TRBJ2-1; 7 nucleotides match TRBD1. The CDR3 covers 15 residues. CDR1 and CDR2 (germline): SGHDN, FVKESK. V shed 0 bases and J 6 bases; nucleotides not matched to a gene: 5. The DNA of the CDR3 is TGTGCCAGCAGCCAAGATCTGGCAGGGGGCAATGAGCAGTTCTTC. The encoded protein is CASSQDLAGGNEQFF.

The chain uses TRBV12-3 or TRBV12-4 and TRBJ2-7; D possibly uses TRBD1 or TRBD2 (5 bases each). V dropped 5 bases and J dropped 5 bases, with 19 bases sitting between them. This CDR3 region has 15 residues. The CDR3 bases are TGTGCCAGCAGTCCCCGAGGAAACCAGGGAGACGAGCAGTACTTC. Protein product: CASSPRGNQGDEQYF.

This clonotype has just a few counts. The rearrangement joins TRBV19 to TRBJ1-5, with D perhaps matching TRBD1 (6 bases). The CDR3 covers 12 residues. CDR1 and CDR2 (germline): LNHDA, SQIVND (reference sequence). Trimming took off 3 bases at V and 11 bases at J, with 11 bases between the two ends. CDR3 in amino acids: CASSIEGGSQHF. As DNA, the CDR3 is TGTGCCAGTAGTATCGAAGGGGGGTCCCAGCATTTT.

This rearrangement joins TRBV6-6 to TRBJ1-1, with 8 bases identical to TRBD1. J was trimmed by 9 bases and V by 6 bases; bases with no gene match: 6. The CDR3 is made up of 12 amino acids. The germline gives CDR1 MNHNY, CDR2 SVGAGI (reference sequence). CDR3 loop: CASSEGQGKAFF. The CDR3 DNA follows: TGTGCCAGCAGCGAAGGACAGGGCAAAGCTTTCTTT.

The chain employs TRBV15 and TRBJ1-1; D is perhaps TRBD1 (5 bases). The ends were cut back, 7 bases at V and 0 bases at J, with 24 bases in the middle. CDR3 length equals 18 residues. Germline V gene sequence: CDR1 LNHNV, CDR2 YYDKDF (reference sequence). CDR3 DNA: TGTGCCACCACGGGACGTATCAACCCCGGGACCATGAACACTGAAGCTTTCTTT. Its protein is CATTGRINPGTMNTEAFF. Together with reference TRBV15 and TRBJ1-1, the CDR3 gives the full variable domain: DAMVIQNPRYQVTQFGKPVTLSCSQTLNHNVMYWYQQKSSQAPKLLFHYYDKDFNNEADTPDNFQSRRPNTSFCFLDIRSPGLGDTAMYLCATTGRINPGTMNTEAFFGQGTRLTVV.